These 8 T cell receptor beta chains were sequenced from one sample in a study of blood T cells in healthy people across ages. Through a sample-barcoded 5' primer and a J-beta primer mix, a second PCR was run for about 6 to 11 cycles. TCRdb re-analysed the 5' RACE reads in MiXCR, keeping a single row per CDR3 protein. The table has roughly 1.6 million distinct CDR3 sequences, roughly 32% seen once; the top ten hold roughly 10%. Sequenced input: blood. The source is a woman in her 30s in good health.

This clonotype was picked up a small number of times. The chain recombines TRBV4-2 with TRBJ2-1, with D unclear. V was trimmed by 2 bases and J by 9 bases, leaving 8 bases between them. There are 12 residues in the CDR3. Germline V CDR1 and CDR2: LGHNA, YNFKEQ. The CDR3 sequence is CASSQPVGEQFF. The CDR3, as DNA: TGTGCCAGCAGCCAACCAGTGGGTGAGCAGTTCTTC.

The V gene is TRBV6-6, the J gene TRBJ2-5, with D uncertain. The CDR3 sequence is 17 residues long. V was pared by 0 bases and J by 4 bases, with 18 bases between. Germline V gene lookup returns CDR1 MNHNY and CDR2 SVGAGI (reference sequence). The CDR3 bases are TGTGCCAGCAGTTACTCGATGGGCTATACCGAGAGAGAGACCCAGTACTTC. Its translation: CASSYSMGYTERETQYF.

This clonotype was counted only a few times. The chain links TRBV9 to TRBJ2-1; TRBD2 agrees at 9 bases. V shed 0 bases and J 6 bases; nucleotides not matched to a gene: 10. Germline V lookup: CDR1 SGDLS, CDR2 YYNGEE. CDR3 length equals 17 residues. The CDR3: CASSVGLAGAQRNEQFF. CDR3 DNA: TGTGCCAGCAGCGTAGGCTTAGCGGGGGCCCAACGCAATGAGCAGTTCTTC.

The J gene is TRBJ1-2, the V gene TRBV16; D might be TRBD1 (5 bases). The CDR3 covers 14 residues. From germline, CDR1 is KGHSY and CDR2 FQNENV. V dropped 0 bases and J dropped 9 bases, with 14 bases sitting between them. CDR3 amino acids: CASSQSGQGDSYTF. The DNA for the CDR3 is TGTGCCAGCAGCCAATCGGGCCAGGGTGACAGCTACACCTTC.

This clonotype was seen repeatedly, ten times or more. The V gene is TRBV29-1, the J gene TRBJ2-3; D might be TRBD2 (6 bases). V lost 3 bases and J lost 0, with 10 bases in between. This CDR3 has 14 amino acids. Germline V gene lookup returns CDR1 SQVTM and CDR2 ANQGSEA. DNA of the CDR3: TGCAGCGTTGATTCAGGGACTAGCACAGATACGCAGTATTTT. Amino acids: CSVDSGTSTDTQYF.

J is TRBJ2-7 and V is TRBV27; D ambiguous. Trimming removed 6 bases from V and 2 bases from J, with 11 bases in between. Germline V CDR1 and CDR2: MNHEY, SMNVEV (reference sequence). This CDR3 has 13 amino acids. CDR3 protein: CASSGLFPYEQYF. CDR3 DNA sequence: TGTGCCAGCAGCGGGCTCTTCCCCTACGAGCAGTACTTC.

The chain uses TRBV10-1 and TRBJ2-5, with D unclear. Between the trimmed V and J ends, which lost 0 bases and 11 bases, there was a span of 25 bases. Per germline, CDR1 WNHNN and CDR2 SYGVQD (reference sequence). The CDR3 has 17 residues. CDR3 nucleotides: TGCGCCAGCAGTGAGTCGTCCGCCCACCTTGACCTAGGAGAGCAGTACTTC. Translated: CASSESSAHLDLGEQYF.

The chain is built from TRBV7-9 and TRBJ2-5; 10 bases match TRBD2. The germline V gene encodes CDR1 SEHNR and CDR2 FQNEAQ (reference sequence). Unmatched junction bases numbered 17, after V lost 5 bases and J lost 11 bases. CDR3 length: 16 residues. The CDR3: CASSLITSGNGNEQYF. The CDR3 DNA follows: TGTGCCAGCAGCCTAATCACTAGCGGGAACGGGAATGAGCAGTACTTC.